This T cell receptor (beta chain) was sequenced in a study of T cells in Graves' hyperthyroidism and ophthalmopathy. This CDR3 has 17 amino acids. Trimming stripped 5 bases from V and 3 bases from J, with 23 bases between. Germline V gene data show CDR1 as MNHNS and CDR2 as SASEGT. In patients aged 18 to 65, hyperthyroidism was newly diagnosed, with duration under 2 months. RNA transcripts gave rise to amplified TCR beta CDR3 regions. The primer set for the first-round RT-PCR of the TCR CDR3 was HTBI. Using its own MiXCR run on the multiplex PCR reads, TCRdb lists one record per CDR3 protein. The sample records around 700,000 distinct CDR3 sequences, 18% being singletons.

The receptor's source is a woman aged 45 to 65 with Graves' hyperthyroidism that later progressed to Graves' ophthalmopathy. The chain joins TRBV6-1 to TRBJ2-7; D might be TRBD1 (6 bases). The sample consisted of blood. In DNA form, the CDR3 reads TGTGCCAGCAGTTCTCCTCGAGGGGCAGGGGATTACTACGAGCAGTACTTC. Encoded protein: CASSSPRGAGDYYEQYF.